The present T cell receptor (beta chain) was sequenced within a study of CDR3 diversity in severe acne. TCRdb reprocessed the PCR reads with MiXCR, giving one entry per CDR3 protein. The table lists approximately 79,000 distinct CDR3 sequences, roughly half of them singletons, with roughly 9.1% in the top ten. This clonotype has at least ten counts. This clonotype was sampled from a male donor in good health, serving as a control. Sequenced sample: blood.

The CDR3, as DNA: TGTGCCAGCAAATCAGGGGTCGACACCGGGGAGCTGTTTTTT. It encodes CASKSGVDTGELFF. The chain employs TRBV6-1 and TRBJ2-2; TRBD1 is a possible D gene (6 bases). The CDR3 runs to 14 residues. Germline V lookup: CDR1 MNHNS, CDR2 SASEGT. With 7 bases removed from V and 3 bases from J, the gap between germline ends came to 12 bases.